The 19 T cell receptor beta chains below all came from one sample that was sequenced in a study of T cells in Graves' hyperthyroidism and ophthalmopathy. Researchers took RNA transcripts and amplified the TCR beta CDR3 regions from them. Carried out on the TCR CDR3, a first-round RT-PCR used the HTBI primer set. Using its own MiXCR run on the multiplex PCR reads, TCRdb lists one record per CDR3 protein. The sample has roughly 100,000 distinct CDR3 sequences; roughly 44% are singletons. Sequenced input: blood. These receptors all come from a man aged 40-55 years with Graves' hyperthyroidism.

Ten or more counts support this clonotype. The chain joins TRBV12-3 or TRBV12-4 to TRBJ1-6, with TRBD1 matching 7 bases. With 6 bases clipped from V and 7 bases from J, the junction kept 6 bases outside the gene matches. This CDR3 has 14 residues. The DNA of the CDR3 is TGTGCCAGCAGACCCACAGGGGAGAATTCACCCCTCCACTTT. It codes for CASRPTGENSPLHF.

This clonotype was observed many times. The V and J genes are TRBV5-6 and TRBJ1-6; D is ambiguous. Germline values: CDR1 SGHDT, CDR2 YYEEEE. The CDR3 totals 16 residues. Between the trimmed V and J ends, which lost 2 bases and 5 bases, there was a span of 14 bases. CDR3 DNA sequence: TGTGCCAGCAGCTTCGACCCGGGCGTTAATAATTCACCCCTCCACTTT. Protein sequence: CASSFDPGVNNSPLHF.

The chain is built from TRBV15 and TRBJ2-1; perhaps TRBD2 as D (6 bases). The germline V gene encodes CDR1 LNHNV and CDR2 YYDKDF (reference sequence). Trimming stripped 6 bases from V and 0 bases from J, with 18 bases between. The CDR3 extends over 17 amino acids. CDR3 region: CATRGGREGLSYNEQFF. CDR3 nucleotides: TGTGCCACCAGGGGGGGACGGGAAGGGCTCTCCTACAATGAGCAGTTCTTC.

V and J are TRBV9 and TRBJ2-2; D not resolved. CDR1 is SGDLS and CDR2 is YYNGEE in the germline V gene. This CDR3 has 13 residues. Trimming took 2 bases from V and 6 from J, leaving 8 bases between them. CDR3: CASSVQVAGELFF. In DNA form, the CDR3 reads TGTGCCAGCAGCGTCCAGGTCGCCGGGGAGCTGTTTTTT.

This clonotype came up many times. The chain has TRBV5-4 and TRBJ2-7, with 7 bases fitting TRBD2. This CDR3 region has 16 residues. CDR1 and CDR2 (germline): SGHNT, YYREEE (reference sequence). V lost 4 bases and J lost 0; bases outside the gene matches: 10. The CDR3 loop reads CASSQGLRGPSYEQYF. DNA for the CDR3: TGTGCCAGCAGCCAGGGACTACGGGGCCCCTCCTACGAGCAGTACTTC.

This clonotype has just a few counts. The chain links TRBV12-5 to TRBJ2-1; D may be TRBD2 (6 bases). The length of the CDR3 is 15 residues. Per germline, CDR1 LGHNT and CDR2 FRNRAP. Trimming pared 6 bases from V and 0 bases from J, leaving 12 bases between. This chain's CDR3 is CASGGGVSSYNEQFF. The CDR3 DNA follows: TGTGCTAGTGGGGGCGGGGTCTCCTCCTACAATGAGCAGTTCTTC.

This clonotype came up many times. This chain uses TRBV7-6 with TRBJ2-2; TRBD1 is a possible D gene (6 bases). V shed 6 bases and J shed 2 bases, with 13 bases lying between them. CDR1 is SGHVS, CDR2 FNYEAQ, per germline. The CDR3 spans 15 residues. CDR3 sequence (DNA): TGTGCCAGCAGATACGTCAGGGGAAACACCGGGGAGCTGTTTTTT. It encodes CASRYVRGNTGELFF.

This clonotype was observed a single time. A much bigger clone sits one base away, suggesting this may be a read error. Since the CDR3 does not end with the conserved phenylalanine or tryptophan, this likely comes from a read error. The chain links TRBV2 to TRBJ1-5; a possible D gene is TRBD1 (5 bases). V was pared by 4 bases and J by 12 bases, with 13 bases between. Germline V gene sequence: CDR1 SNHLY, CDR2 FYNNEI. The CDR3 is made up of 12 amino acids. The CDR3 spells CASSGRDRLQHS. The CDR3 DNA reads TGTGCCAGCAGTGGCCGGGACCGCCTCCAGCATTCT.

This clonotype has just one count. One base away lies a much larger clone, so this may be a sequencing read error. V usage is TRBV12-3 or TRBV12-4 and J usage is TRBJ1-1, with a tentative D call TRBD1 (6 bases). The CDR3 length is 17 residues. In nucleotides, the CDR3 is TGTGCCGGCAGTTCCACGGGGACAAGGATCATGAACACTGAAGCTTTCTTT. Its protein is CAGSSTGTRIMNTEAFF.

At least ten counts were recorded for this clonotype. The rearrangement links TRBV10-2 to TRBJ1-6, with 7 bases fitting TRBD1. V lost 5 bases to trimming and J lost 8 bases; unmatched junction nucleotides: 9. In germline, CDR1 is WSHSY, CDR2 SAAADI. The CDR3 spans 15 residues. For the CDR3, the DNA is TGCGCCAGCAGTACTCAGGGGGAGGGTTATTCACCCCTCCACTTT. Protein product: CASSTQGEGYSPLHF.

This clonotype has at least ten counts. The gene calls are TRBV20-1 and TRBJ1-1, with D uncertain. The CDR3 length is 14 residues. Per germline, CDR1 DFQATT and CDR2 SNEGSKA (reference sequence). Trimming removed 3 bases from V and 3 bases from J, with 14 bases in between. DNA for the CDR3: TGCAGTGCTAGGGGGTCAAGATCGGACACTGAAGCTTTCTTT. Its translation is CSARGSRSDTEAFF.

This chain links TRBV20-1 with TRBJ2-7; a possible D gene is TRBD1 (6 bases). CDR1 and CDR2 from the germline V gene are DFQATT and SNEGSKA (reference sequence). The CDR3 runs to 15 residues. Trimming shortened V by 3 bases and J by 0 bases, and 15 bases separated the two germline ends. DNA for the CDR3: TGCAGTGCTAGGGGTGGTCAGGGGAACTCCTACGAGCAGTACTTC. Its protein product is CSARGGQGNSYEQYF.

The chain is built from TRBV4-1 and TRBJ2-3; TRBD2 aligns across 11 bases. CDR1 and CDR2 (germline): MGHRA, YSYEKL. V shed 0 bases, J shed 2 bases, and the junction held 4 bases outside the gene matches. This CDR3 has 17 amino acids. The CDR3 region is CASSQDGGLADTDTQYF. Here the CDR3 DNA reads TGCGCCAGCAGCCAAGATGGGGGACTAGCGGACACAGATACGCAGTATTTT.

The chain couples TRBV7-9 to TRBJ1-1; TRBD1 aligns across 7 bases. The CDR3 has 15 residues. The germline V gene encodes CDR1 SEHNR and CDR2 FQNEAQ (reference sequence). The trim removed 5 bases at V and 0 bases at J, leaving 6 bases unmatched. The CDR3 DNA reads as TGTGCCAGCAGCCGGGTGACAGGGATGAACACTGAAGCTTTCTTT. It is translated as CASSRVTGMNTEAFF. Using reference TRBV7-9 and TRBJ1-1 for the parts outside the CDR3, the full variable domain is DTGVSQNPRHKITKRGQNVTFRCDPISEHNRLYWYRQTLGQGPEFLTYFQNEAQLEKSRLLSDRFSAERPKGSFSTLEIQRTEQGDSAMYLCASSRVTGMNTEAFFGQGTRLTVV.

This clonotype was seen ten or more times. The V call is TRBV5-1, the J call TRBJ2-3; TRBD1 is a possible D gene (6 bases). Trimming pared 9 bases from V and 6 bases from J, leaving 20 bases between. The CDR3 runs to 14 residues. Germline V gene lookup returns CDR1 SGHRS and CDR2 YFSETQ. The CDR3 loop reads CAKPTGKRIDTQYF. Written as DNA, the CDR3 is TGCGCCAAACCGACAGGAAAAAGAATCGATACGCAGTATTTT.

Ten or more counts support this clonotype. The chain recombines TRBV24-1 with TRBJ2-3; 7 bases are shared with TRBD1. The junction had 4 bases not matched to a gene; V was cut back by 4 bases and J by 7 bases. CDR3 length equals 13 residues. CDR1 is KGHDR and CDR2 is SFDVKD in the germline V gene. The DNA of the CDR3 is TGTGCCACCAGTGACCTTAGGGGGCATACGCAGTATTTT. Amino acids: CATSDLRGHTQYF.

This clonotype was recorded many times. The J gene is TRBJ1-1, the V gene TRBV19; no clear D. V was cut by 5 bases and J by 1 base, with 8 bases left in between. The length of the CDR3 is 13 residues. In germline, CDR1 is LNHDA, CDR2 SQIVND (reference sequence). The CDR3 loop is CASSPSANTEAFF. CDR3 DNA sequence: TGTGCCAGTAGTCCCTCAGCGAACACTGAAGCTTTCTTT.

In this sample, this clonotype turned up many times. Here the CDR3 DNA reads TGCAGTGCTAGGGGGCCCCCCACAGATACGCAGTATTTT. This gives the protein CSARGPPTDTQYF. The J gene is TRBJ2-3, the V gene TRBV20-1, with D possibly being TRBD1 (5 bases). The length of the CDR3 is 13 residues. Germline CDR1 DFQATT, CDR2 SNEGSKA (reference sequence). Trimming removed 3 bases at V and 2 bases at J, with 9 bases between.

CDR3 coding DNA: TGCAGTGCTAGGCAGGGTGTCTATGGCTACACCTTC. It codes for CSARQGVYGYTF. The chain recombines TRBV20-1 with TRBJ1-2; tentative D call: TRBD1 (5 bases). CDR3 size: 12 residues. Germline CDR1 DFQATT, CDR2 SNEGSKA (reference sequence). Trimming took off 3 bases at V and 4 bases at J, with 9 bases between the two ends.